One TCR beta chain is described in this entry. As yet, its antigen is unknown. The germline gives CDR1 DFQATT, CDR2 SNEGSKA (reference sequence). The CDR3 is 18 residues long. Between the trimmed V and J ends, which lost 1 base and 3 bases, there was a span of 22 bases. Researchers prepared the TCRbeta library using unique molecular identifiers, the study reports. Via MiXCR, TCRdb re-called the PCR reads, giving one row per CDR3 protein. The data contain approximately 120,000 distinct CDR3 sequences, around 9.8% of them singletons. This sample was included in a study of T-cell reconstitution after alpha-beta-depleted transplantation in children. General study results and limits: The authors attributed T-cell counts and diversity one year after transplant mostly to newly produced T cells.

The sample here was PBMCs, mostly from graft donor cells, taken 180 days after TCRalphabeta/CD19-depleted stem cell transplant. This sequence originates from a girl under two years old who had a stem cell transplant for combined immunodeficiency, so the T cells may come from the graft donor. This chain joins TRBV20-1 and TRBJ1-5, with D tentatively TRBD1 (6 bases). Here the CDR3 DNA reads TGCAGTGCTAGAGCCTGGGTAGGGGGTCCCCTAGACAATCAGCCCCAGCATTTT. This sequence encodes CSARAWVGGPLDNQPQHF.